Following are 9 T cell receptor beta chains from one sample sequenced in a study of T cell repertoires in cytomegalovirus infection. TCRdb passed the reads through MiXCR, listing each CDR3 protein once. The table lists around 450,000 distinct CDR3 sequences, approximately 31% of them singletons, with approximately 14% in the top ten. Material for sequencing was PBMCs. The receptors were gathered from a human donor in good health (CMV status not recorded). Some clones in this sample may be carry-over from other donors' samples.

This chain uses TRBV6-2 or TRBV6-3 with TRBJ2-1; 7 bases map to TRBD2. V dropped 2 bases and J dropped 5; count of bases not matched to a gene: 9. This CDR3 comprises 16 residues. Germline CDR1 is MNHEY and CDR2 is SVGEGT. The DNA for the CDR3 is TGTGCCAGCAGTTACCCTCTCGGGGGGTCTGACAATGAGCAGTTCTTC. Its translation: CASSYPLGGSDNEQFF.

V gene TRBV19 combines with J gene TRBJ1-5; D is perhaps TRBD1 (6 bases). V gave up 8 bases and J gave up 6 bases, with 14 bases separating them. CDR3 size: 13 residues. CDR1 is LNHDA and CDR2 is SQIVND in the germline V gene (reference sequence). The CDR3 DNA sequence: TGTGCCAGTGTACAGGGCTGGGGTCAGCCCCAGCATTTT. Translating gives CASVQGWGQPQHF. Based on the CDR3 plus reference TRBV19 and TRBJ1-5, the full variable domain is DGGITQSPKYLFRKEGQNVTLSCEQNLNHDAMYWYRQDPGQGLRLIYYSQIVNDFQKGDIAEGYSVSREKKESFPLTVTSAQKNPTAFYLCASVQGWGQPQHFGDGTRLSIL.

The J gene is TRBJ2-5, the V gene TRBV5-1; 9 bases are a match to TRBD2. Unmatched junction bases numbered 5, after V lost 0 bases and J lost 2 bases. The germline V gene encodes CDR1 SGHRS and CDR2 YFSETQ. The CDR3 covers 16 residues. Here the CDR3 DNA reads TGCGCCAGCAGCTTGGTGGGGACTAGCCAACAAGAGACCCAGTACTTC. Its translation: CASSLVGTSQQETQYF.

Comments on this clonotype: A much larger clone is a single base away; this may be a read error. The final CDR3 position lacks the conserved phenylalanine or tryptophan, pointing to a likely read error. The chain recombines TRBV6-5 with TRBJ1-5, with TRBD1 matching 9 bases. The germline gives CDR1 MNHEY, CDR2 SVGAGI. The CDR3 loop spans 15 amino acids. Unmatched junction bases numbered 9, after V lost 5 bases and J lost 7 bases. Here the CDR3 reads CASSTGQGRKQPQHL. The CDR3 DNA sequence: TGTGCCAGCAGTACGGGACAGGGTCGGAAACAGCCCCAGCATTTG.

Of note for this clonotype: This clone may be a read error of a much larger clone one base away. The chain joins TRBV7-2 to TRBJ2-2; possibly TRBD1 for D (6 bases). From germline, CDR1 is SGHTA and CDR2 FQGNSA. Between the trimmed V and J ends, which lost 5 bases and 5 bases, there was a span of 12 bases. This CDR3 has 14 amino acids. The CDR3 DNA reads as TGTGCCAGCAGCCCCAGCAGGGGTACCGGGGAGCTGTTTTTT. It is translated as CASSPSRGTGELFF.

This clonotype was found many times. J is TRBJ1-4 and V is TRBV12-5, with D uncertain. Germline loops: CDR1 LGHNT, CDR2 FRNRAP. The CDR3 runs 18 residues. The ends were cut back, 0 bases at V and 0 bases at J, with 14 bases in the middle. The CDR3 sequence is CASGLVPPEETTNEKLFF. In DNA, the CDR3 is TGTGCTAGTGGTTTGGTACCCCCGGAAGAAACAACTAATGAAAAACTGTTTTTT.

This clonotype was observed a handful of times. The chain employs TRBV3-1 and TRBJ2-3; the match to TRBD2 covers 8 bases. Germline V CDR1 and CDR2: LGHDT, YNNKEL (reference sequence). V lost 4 bases to trimming and J lost 2 bases; unmatched junction nucleotides: 5. The CDR3 runs 15 residues. The CDR3 sequence: CASSRIGGATDTQYF. For the CDR3, the DNA is TGTGCCAGCAGCCGAATCGGGGGGGCCACAGATACGCAGTATTTT.

This clonotype is categorized as medium-sized. J is TRBJ2-5 and V is TRBV7-2, with D uncertain. With 3 bases removed from V and 0 bases from J, the gap between germline ends came to 5 bases. The germline CDR1 and CDR2 sequences are SGHTA and FQGNSA. This CDR3 comprises 13 residues. The CDR3, as DNA: TGTGCCAGCAGCTTTGGAAACCAAGAGACCCAGTACTTC. Amino acids: CASSFGNQETQYF.

The rearrangement links TRBV14 to TRBJ1-5, with D possibly matching TRBD1 (5 bases). V lost 1 base to trimming and J lost 4 bases, with 17 bases between them. This CDR3 has 17 residues. Germline values: CDR1 SGHDN, CDR2 FVKESK. The CDR3 nucleotides are TGTGCCAGCAGCCAAGCCTCGGGGGGGGTTTTTAATCAGCCCCAGCATTTT. Amino acid sequence: CASSQASGGVFNQPQHF.